This T cell receptor beta chain was recorded in a study of T-cell reconstitution after alpha-beta-depleted transplantation in children. Study results and limitations: The study reportedly traced alpha-beta T cells about two months after transplant to several hundred expanded graft clones.

The ends were cut back, 3 bases at V and 4 bases at J, with 6 bases in the middle. Looked up from germline, CDR1 is DFQATT and CDR2 is SNEGSKA (reference sequence). This CDR3 region has 11 residues. Library preparation (for TCRbeta) was performed with unique molecular identifiers. Each CDR3 protein gets one entry after TCRdb re-called the PCR reads with MiXCR. The table records about 400,000 distinct CDR3 sequences, about 16% of them present only once. About this clonotype: Its antigen is unknown.

The TCR sequence derives from a boy under three years old who had a stem cell transplant for Wiskott-Aldrich syndrome, so the T cells may come from the graft donor. The chain combines TRBV20-1 with TRBJ2-5; tentatively, D is TRBD1 (6 bases). The sequenced sample was PBMCs, mostly from graft donor cells, obtained 360 days after TCRalphabeta/CD19-depleted stem cell transplant. The CDR3 DNA sequence: TGCAGTGCTAGGGGGGCAGAGACCCAGTACTTC. Protein sequence: CSARGAETQYF.